Shown below are 23 T cell receptor beta chains from a single sample sequenced in a study of CD8 T cells in ankylosing spondylitis. In TCRdb, the 5' RACE reads were re-called with MiXCR into one record per CDR3 protein. The data show roughly 150,000 distinct CDR3 sequences, approximately 10% seen once. The sample taken for sequencing was blood, either unsorted or a sorted T cell fraction (not recorded which). The receptors were sampled from a female donor with ankylosing spondylitis or in good health (not recorded which).

A few counts support this clonotype. The chain has TRBV7-9 and TRBJ1-1; D might be TRBD1 (5 bases). Germline assignment: CDR1 SEHNR and CDR2 FQNEAQ (reference sequence). Deletions cut 4 bases from V and 6 bases from J, with 18 bases between. This CDR3 contains 15 residues. The CDR3 DNA is TGTGCCAGCAGCTATGGCCGGGGGATGGTGGCTGAAGCTTTCTTT. Translation gives CASSYGRGMVAEAFF.

This clonotype has a handful of counts. The J gene is TRBJ2-7, the V gene TRBV4-2; D is unclear. V was cut by 6 bases and J by 0 bases, with 12 bases left in between. CDR1 and CDR2 (germline): LGHNA, YNFKEQ. The CDR3 totals 14 residues. Here the CDR3 DNA reads TGTGCCAGCAGTGAGGACCGGAGCTCCTACGAGCAGTACTTC. This encodes CASSEDRSSYEQYF.

This clonotype was detected a few times. The chain employs TRBV10-2 and TRBJ1-1, with 11 bases lining up with TRBD1. Germline V gene data show CDR1 as WSHSY and CDR2 as SAAADI. After removal of 5 bases from V and 4 bases from J, the junction contained 9 bases not matched to a gene. There are 16 residues in the CDR3. The CDR3 nucleotides are TGCGCCAGCAGTACCGGACAGGGGGCGCGTGGCACTGAAGCTTTCTTT. Translation gives CASSTGQGARGTEAFF.

This chain uses TRBV27 with TRBJ2-7; 9 bases fit TRBD2. Germline-derived CDR1 and CDR2 are MNHEY and SMNVEV (reference sequence). There are 15 residues in the CDR3. With 3 bases clipped from V and 3 bases from J, the junction kept 6 bases outside the gene matches. The CDR3 DNA reads as TGTGCCAGCAGTTTTGGGGTAGCGGGAGTCTACGAGCAGTACTTC. Protein sequence: CASSFGVAGVYEQYF.

This clonotype was picked up a small number of times. The chain joins TRBV12-3 or TRBV12-4 to TRBJ1-2; D not certain. Trimming cost V 8 bases and J 3 bases, with 19 bases left between them. This CDR3 is 15 amino acids long. The CDR3 DNA reads as TGTGCCAGCTTCGGGGAGGGTGTTTCCTACTATGGCTACACCTTC. Translation: CASFGEGVSYYGYTF.

This clonotype was recorded many times. This chain links TRBV12-3 or TRBV12-4 with TRBJ2-1; D possibly matches TRBD1 or TRBD2 (6 bases each). V was cut by 6 bases and J by 10 bases, with 16 bases left in between. The CDR3 runs 13 residues. CDR3 residues: CASSKGGLAEQFF. CDR3 nucleotides: TGTGCCAGCAGCAAAGGGGGACTCGCCGAGCAGTTCTTC.

A few counts support this clonotype. This CDR3 is CASSLRAGTSSYEQYF. CDR3 in DNA: TGTGCCAGCAGCTTAAGGGCAGGGACCAGCTCCTACGAGCAGTACTTC. This rearrangement joins TRBV7-8 to TRBJ2-7; TRBD1 or TRBD2 may be the D gene (5 bases each). This CDR3 has 16 residues. From germline, CDR1 is SGHVS and CDR2 FQNEAQ. Trimming cost V 2 bases and J 0 bases, with 14 bases left between them.

This clonotype has more than one count but fewer than ten. This sequence joins TRBV4-3 and TRBJ2-1, with 14 bases fitting TRBD2. The CDR3 sequence is 14 residues long. Germline V CDR1 and CDR2: LGHNA, YSLEER. The trim removed 1 base at V and 10 bases at J, leaving 0 bases unmatched. The CDR3 DNA reads as TGCGCCAGCAGCCAAGGGACTAGCGGGAGGGAGCAGTTCTTC. Translation gives CASSQGTSGREQFF.

A few counts support this clonotype. This chain links TRBV7-2 with TRBJ2-1, with 9 bases identical to TRBD2. V was pared by 11 bases and J by 5 bases, with 7 bases of the junction left unmatched. The germline gives CDR1 SGHTA, CDR2 FQGNSA. This CDR3 region has 13 residues. The CDR3 here is CASRPSGNNEQFF. The CDR3 coding sequence is TGTGCCTCAAGGCCTAGCGGGAACAATGAGCAGTTCTTC.

This clonotype was seen at least ten times. This chain joins TRBV20-1 and TRBJ2-7, with 9 bases identical to TRBD2. The CDR3 totals 12 residues. CDR1 and CDR2 from the germline V gene are DFQATT and SNEGSKA (reference sequence). Trimming at V came to 8 bases and at J to 4 bases, leaving 6 bases not matched to a gene. CDR3 DNA: TGCAGTAGCGCTAGCGGGACTTACGAGCAGTACTTC. It yields the protein CSSASGTYEQYF.

This clonotype was counted between two and nine times. The chain carries TRBV27 and TRBJ2-1, with 8 bases fitting TRBD1. Germline CDR1 is MNHEY and CDR2 is SMNVEV (reference sequence). There are 13 residues in the CDR3. Losses at the gene ends were 7 bases for V and 8 bases for J; bases not matched to a gene: 7. In nucleotides, the CDR3 is TGTGCCAGCATTGGACAGGGTAGGGATGAGCAGTTCTTC. It translates to CASIGQGRDEQFF.

The chain employs TRBV4-3 and TRBJ1-2; D is perhaps TRBD1 (5 bases). V lost 1 base to trimming and J lost 3 bases, with 12 bases between them. The length of the CDR3 is 15 residues. Per germline, CDR1 LGHNA and CDR2 YSLEER. CDR3 region: CASSQAAGGDYGYTF. The CDR3 bases are TGCGCCAGCAGCCAAGCAGCTGGGGGAGACTATGGCTACACCTTC.

This clonotype was counted many times. This chain connects TRBV12-3 or TRBV12-4 to TRBJ2-3, with D tentatively TRBD2 (6 bases). V was trimmed by 5 bases and J by 6 bases, leaving 18 bases between them. CDR3 length equals 15 residues. The CDR3 protein is CASSNPGLASDTQYF. The CDR3 DNA reads TGTGCCAGCAGTAATCCGGGACTTGCGTCGGATACGCAGTATTTT.

This clonotype was observed many times. The V call is TRBV6-2 or TRBV6-3, the J call TRBJ1-1; no reliable D call. CDR1 and CDR2 (germline): MNHEY, SVGEGT. The V gene lost 6 bases and the J gene lost 4 bases, with 9 bases spanning the gap. This CDR3 spans 12 amino acids. CDR3 region: CASSLGFTEAFF. The DNA of the CDR3 is TGTGCCAGCAGCCTAGGGTTCACTGAAGCTTTCTTT.

This chain uses TRBV5-5 with TRBJ2-7, with 13 positions matching TRBD2. This CDR3 contains 15 residues. V lost 4 bases, J lost 1 base, and 2 bases stayed unmatched. CDR1 is SGHKS, CDR2 YYEKEE, per germline (reference sequence). In DNA, the CDR3 is TGTGCCAGCAGCGGACTAGCGGGAGATTCCTACGAGCAGTACTTC. It is translated as CASSGLAGDSYEQYF.

The V and J genes are TRBV14 and TRBJ2-5; D remains ambiguous. V lost 1 base and J 7 bases, leaving 7 bases between the germline ends. This CDR3 spans 12 amino acids. Germline CDR1 is SGHDN and CDR2 is FVKESK. CDR3 nucleotide sequence: TGTGCCAGCAGCCAAGTTTGGGGGACCCAGTACTTC. This codes for CASSQVWGTQYF.

The table lists this clonotype with a few counts. The V call is TRBV30, the J call TRBJ2-5; 10 positions match TRBD1. V was pared by 5 bases and J by 5 bases, with 5 bases of the junction left unmatched. This CDR3 is built from 13 residues. Germline V CDR1 and CDR2: GTSNPN, SVGIG (reference sequence). CDR3 in amino acids: CAWEGTGAETQYF. The DNA of the CDR3 is TGTGCCTGGGAGGGGACAGGGGCGGAGACCCAGTACTTC.

Only a few counts were recorded for this clonotype. The genes are TRBV6-1 and TRBJ2-7, with D hard to call. V was pared by 7 bases and J by 0 bases, with 10 bases between. CDR3 length: 13 amino acids. Germline V gives CDR1 MNHNS, CDR2 SASEGT. The CDR3 DNA follows: TGTGCCAGCAAAACAACGAGCTCCTACGAGCAGTACTTC. Its translation: CASKTTSSYEQYF.

A remark on this clonotype: Being one base from a much bigger clone, this may be a read error. The chain links TRBV5-6 to TRBJ2-1, with D maybe TRBD2 (5 bases). Germline V gene sequence: CDR1 SGHDT, CDR2 YYEEEE. CDR3 length: 13 residues. CDR3: CASSWSEVNKQFF. The CDR3 DNA reads as TGTGCCAGCAGCTGGTCGGAGGTCAATAAGCAGTTCTTC.

This clonotype has at least ten counts. The chain couples TRBV7-9 to TRBJ2-1; D gene ambiguous. CDR1 and CDR2 from the germline V gene are SEHNR and FQNEAQ (reference sequence). The CDR3 runs to 16 residues. V was pared by 5 bases and J by 0 bases, with 14 bases between. DNA of the CDR3: TGTGCCAGCAGCCCAACTCGTCTCCACTCCTACAATGAGCAGTTCTTC. As protein: CASSPTRLHSYNEQFF.

This chain joins TRBV11-2 and TRBJ2-5, with a tentative D call TRBD1 (5 bases). V was shortened by 0 bases and J by 1 base, with 21 bases between the two germline ends. CDR3 length: 19 residues. CDR1 and CDR2 (germline): SGHAT, FQNNGV. Here the CDR3 reads CASSLEATTGMGFQETQYF. CDR3 sequence (DNA): TGTGCCAGCAGCTTAGAAGCCACCACAGGCATGGGGTTCCAAGAGACCCAGTACTTC.

This clonotype came up many times. V gene TRBV29-1 combines with J gene TRBJ2-1, with 11 bases that match TRBD2. J gave up 5 bases and V 1 base, and 1 base lay outside the gene matches. The CDR3 runs to 14 residues. The V gene's germline CDR1 is SQVTM and CDR2 ANQGSEA. The CDR3 DNA reads TGCAGCGTTGAAGTAGCGGGAGGGGACAATGAGCAGTTCTTC. Translated, it gives CSVEVAGGDNEQFF.

The chain recombines TRBV2 with TRBJ2-3; 9 bases align to TRBD2. V shed 6 bases and J 1 base; nucleotides not matched to a gene: 5. Germline V gene sequence: CDR1 SNHLY, CDR2 FYNNEI. CDR3 length: 15 residues. CDR3 sequence: CASSQAGGRTDTQYF. CDR3 coding DNA: TGTGCCAGCAGCCAAGCGGGGGGCCGCACAGATACGCAGTATTTT.